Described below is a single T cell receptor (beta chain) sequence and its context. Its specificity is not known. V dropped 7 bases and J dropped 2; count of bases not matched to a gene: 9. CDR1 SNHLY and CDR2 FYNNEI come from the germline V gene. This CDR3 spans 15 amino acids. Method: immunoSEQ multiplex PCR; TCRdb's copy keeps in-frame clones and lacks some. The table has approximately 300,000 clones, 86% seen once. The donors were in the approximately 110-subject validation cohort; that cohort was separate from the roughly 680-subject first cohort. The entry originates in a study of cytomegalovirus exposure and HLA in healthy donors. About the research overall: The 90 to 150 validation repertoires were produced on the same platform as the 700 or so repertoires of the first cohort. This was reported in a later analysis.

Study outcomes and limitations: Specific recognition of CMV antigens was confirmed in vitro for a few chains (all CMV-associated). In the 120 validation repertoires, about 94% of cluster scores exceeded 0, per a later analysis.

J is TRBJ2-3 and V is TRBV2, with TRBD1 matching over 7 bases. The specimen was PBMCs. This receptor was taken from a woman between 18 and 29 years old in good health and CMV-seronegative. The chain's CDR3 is CASMAQGQHTDTQYF. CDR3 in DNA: TGTGCCAGCATGGCGCAGGGACAGCACACAGATACGCAGTATTTT.